These 20 T cell receptor beta chains came from one sample sequenced in a study of spatial heterogeneity in lung cancer. No antigen has been identified for these receptors. In TCRdb, the 5' RACE reads were re-called with MiXCR into one record per CDR3 protein. The sample holds 100,000 or so distinct CDR3 sequences, 3.5% to 5% seen once. Time point indicated: sample taken at primary tumor resection. Findings of the study overall: Higher tumor mutation counts went along with higher counts of expanded intratumoral alpha and beta TCRs.

Specimen: lung tumor tissue, collected at surgery. The receptors were gathered from a male donor with early-stage non-small cell lung cancer.

In its sample, this clonotype was seen many times. This rearrangement joins TRBV2 to TRBJ1-2; 8 bases are a match to TRBD1. Germline-derived CDR1 and CDR2 are SNHLY and FYNNEI. Unmatched junction bases numbered 7, after V lost 8 bases and J lost 8 bases. This CDR3 region has 12 residues. CDR3 amino acids: CASLDPGGGYTF. Here the CDR3 DNA reads TGTGCCAGCCTAGACCCAGGGGGCGGCTACACCTTC.

This clonotype was picked up many times. The chain uses TRBV6-5 and TRBJ1-1; D call uncertain. The germline gives CDR1 MNHEY, CDR2 SVGAGI. Trimming stripped 8 bases from V and 2 bases from J, with 12 bases between. This CDR3 spans 13 amino acids. The CDR3, as DNA: TGTGCCAGCGTGGCGGCAGCCAACACTGAAGCTTTCTTT. It translates to CASVAAANTEAFF.

In this sample, this clonotype is large. The rearrangement joins TRBV28 to TRBJ1-6; D uncertain. Trimming stripped 3 bases from V and 6 bases from J, with 9 bases between. Germline-derived CDR1 and CDR2 are MDHEN and SYDVKM. The CDR3 contains 14 residues. CDR3 nucleotide sequence: TGTGCCAGCAGTTTTTGGCAGTTTAATTCACCCCTCCACTTT. Translation: CASSFWQFNSPLHF.

This chain uses TRBV4-1 with TRBJ1-2; D remains ambiguous. Germline assignment: CDR1 MGHRA and CDR2 YSYEKL. Deletions cut 1 base from V and 14 bases from J, with 17 bases between. The CDR3 spans 13 residues. CDR3 loop: CASSQGPPPPVTF. CDR3 DNA: TGCGCCAGCAGCCAAGGGCCCCCCCCGCCCGTTACCTTC.

Concerning this clonotype: A much larger clone lies one base from this, so it may be a read error. The chain links TRBV29-1 to TRBJ1-1, with unresolved D. The CDR3 runs to 13 residues. Per germline, CDR1 SQVTM and CDR2 ANQGSEA. Between the trimmed V and J ends, which lost 6 bases and 4 bases, there was a span of 15 bases. In nucleotides, the CDR3 is TGCAGCGTAAGTCAGGTCGTCGGCACTGAAGCTTTCTTT. The encoded protein is CSVSQVVGTEAFF. Complete variable domain (other parts from reference TRBV29-1 and TRBJ1-1): SAVISQKPSRDICQRGTSLTIQCQVDSQVTMMFWYRQQPGQSLTLIATANQGSEATYESGFVIDKFPISRPNLTFSTLTVSNMSPEDSSIYLCSVSQVVGTEAFFGQGTRLTVV.

This clonotype has at least ten counts. The chain couples TRBV2 to TRBJ1-6; D unresolved. There are 12 residues in the CDR3. Deletions cut 2 bases from V and 9 bases from J, with 5 bases between. Germline V lookup: CDR1 SNHLY, CDR2 FYNNEI. The CDR3 bases are TGTGCCAGCAGTGAACAAGTTTCACCCCTCCACTTT. It codes for CASSEQVSPLHF. The entire variable domain, with the rest obtained from reference TRBV2 and TRBJ1-6, is as follows: EPEVTQTPSHQVTQMGQEVILRCVPISNHLYFYWYRQILGQKVEFLVSFYNNEISEKSEIFDDQFSVERPDGSNFTLKIRSTKLEDSAMYFCASSEQVSPLHFGNGTRLTVT.

This sequence joins TRBV29-1 and TRBJ2-3; no firm D call. V lost 5 bases and J 2 bases, leaving 11 bases between the germline ends. Per germline, CDR1 SQVTM and CDR2 ANQGSEA. This CDR3 comprises 13 residues. The CDR3 spells CSVLTAVTDTQYF. In DNA form, the CDR3 reads TGCAGCGTTCTCACAGCAGTCACAGATACGCAGTATTTT.

This clonotype was counted ten times or more. The genes are TRBV12-3 or TRBV12-4 and TRBJ2-7, with TRBD2 as a possible D gene (5 bases). The CDR3 has 14 residues. Trimming cost V 5 bases and J 4 bases, with 15 bases left between them. The CDR3: CASSPVHPGYEQYF. In DNA form, the CDR3 reads TGTGCCAGCAGTCCCGTCCACCCGGGGTACGAGCAGTACTTC.

This chain connects TRBV6-2 or TRBV6-3 to TRBJ2-7; D might be TRBD2 (6 bases). V lost 5 bases to trimming and J lost 4 bases, with 15 bases between them. The V gene's germline CDR1 is MNHEY and CDR2 SVGEGT. The CDR3 is 14 amino acids. The CDR3 loop is CASSPEGPLYEQYF. CDR3 nucleotides: TGTGCCAGCAGTCCGGAGGGCCCACTGTACGAGCAGTACTTC.

This clonotype was seen many times. This rearrangement joins TRBV5-1 to TRBJ1-2; a possible D gene is TRBD1 (6 bases). The CDR3 is 13 amino acids. In germline, CDR1 is SGHRS, CDR2 YFSETQ. V dropped 4 bases and J dropped 9 bases, with 16 bases sitting between them. CDR3 loop: CASSGDTSRSYTF. For the CDR3, the DNA is TGCGCCAGCAGCGGGGACACCTCTAGAAGCTACACCTTC. The whole variable domain, remainder taken from reference TRBV5-1 and TRBJ1-2, is KAGVTQTPRYLIKTRGQQVTLSCSPISGHRSVSWYQQTPGQGLQFLFEYFSETQRNKGNFPGRFSGRQFSNSRSEMNVSTLELGDSALYLCASSGDTSRSYTFGSGTRLTVV.

This clonotype occurred many times. CDR3 loop: CASSQGGLAMIRTDTQYF. The CDR3 DNA sequence: TGCGCCAGCAGCCAAGGGGGACTAGCGATGATTCGCACAGATACGCAGTATTTT. This chain uses TRBV4-1 with TRBJ2-3, with 10 bases matching TRBD2. Germline CDR1 and CDR2: MGHRA and YSYEKL. The V segment lost 1 base and the J segment 1 base; nucleotides outside the gene matches: 8. The CDR3 has 18 residues.

At least ten counts were recorded for this clonotype. This chain uses TRBV6-2 or TRBV6-3 with TRBJ1-2; D is uncertain. V was cut by 6 bases and J by 6 bases, with 14 bases left in between. CDR1 MNHEY and CDR2 SVGEGT come from the germline V gene. The CDR3 is 13 residues long. The CDR3 protein is CASRILFGNGYTF. The CDR3 DNA reads as TGTGCCAGCAGAATCCTGTTTGGCAATGGCTACACCTTC.

This clonotype was counted ten times or more. The V and J genes are TRBV4-1 and TRBJ2-6, with a possible D match to TRBD1 (5 bases). The CDR3 runs to 16 residues. V was clipped by 1 base and J by 0 bases, with 7 bases between them. Looked up from germline, CDR1 is MGHRA and CDR2 is YSYEKL. The CDR3 region is CASSQGTGSGANVLTF. The CDR3 DNA reads TGCGCCAGCAGCCAAGGAACAGGCTCTGGGGCCAACGTCCTGACTTTC.

The chain is built from TRBV28 and TRBJ1-1; 8 bases fit TRBD1. Germline CDR1 reads MDHEN; CDR2 reads SYDVKM. J gave up 6 bases and V 5 bases, and 14 bases lay outside the gene matches. The CDR3 contains 16 residues. The CDR3 protein is CASSPIRTGPRAEAFF. The CDR3 DNA follows: TGTGCCAGCAGTCCCATTCGGACAGGGCCGAGGGCTGAAGCTTTCTTT.

This clonotype was detected ten times or more. The chain uses TRBV2 and TRBJ2-7, with D hard to call. Per the germline V gene, CDR1 is SNHLY and CDR2 is FYNNEI. The CDR3 runs to 11 residues. Trimming pared 8 bases from V and 1 base from J, leaving 6 bases between. The CDR3 DNA sequence: TGTGCCAGCGAAGGGTCCTACGAGCAGTACTTC. Translation: CASEGSYEQYF.

Many counts were recorded for this clonotype. The rearrangement uses TRBV4-2 and TRBJ2-3; a possible D gene is TRBD2 (6 bases). Germline loops: CDR1 LGHNA, CDR2 YNFKEQ. The length of the CDR3 is 14 residues. V was clipped by 0 bases and J by 4 bases, with 8 bases between them. The CDR3 sequence is CASSQEGGSDTQYF. CDR3 sequence (DNA): TGTGCCAGCAGCCAAGAGGGAGGTTCAGATACGCAGTATTTT.

At least ten counts were recorded for this clonotype. This sequence joins TRBV2 and TRBJ1-5, with a tentative D call TRBD1 (5 bases). The germline V gene encodes CDR1 SNHLY and CDR2 FYNNEI. The CDR3 extends over 13 amino acids. Trimming removed 4 bases from V and 7 bases from J, with 11 bases in between. The CDR3 here is CASSVGVRQPQHF. CDR3 nucleotide sequence: TGTGCCAGCAGTGTAGGGGTCAGGCAGCCCCAGCATTTT.

Turning to this clonotype: One junction end does not reproduce the germline sequence, and a read error may be involved. The V and J genes are TRBV25-1 and TRBJ2-3, with 7 bases matching TRBD2. The CDR3 totals 14 residues. Germline assignment: CDR1 MGHDK and CDR2 SYGVNS. This CDR3 reads CVSRRGGGTDTQYF. As DNA, the CDR3 is TGTGTCAGCCGAAGGGGCGGGGGTACAGATACGCAGTATTTT.

This clonotype has ten or more counts. The J gene is TRBJ2-6, the V gene TRBV3-1, with 10 bases lining up with TRBD2. CDR3 length: 20 amino acids. V shed 4 bases, J shed 1 base, and the junction held 13 bases outside the gene matches. In germline, CDR1 is LGHDT, CDR2 YNNKEL (reference sequence). The chain's CDR3 is CASSLHRELAGLSGANVLTF. The CDR3 DNA is TGTGCCAGCAGCCTACACAGGGAACTAGCGGGACTTTCTGGGGCCAACGTCCTGACTTTC. The full variable domain, rest sourced from reference TRBV3-1 and TRBJ2-6, is DTAVSQTPKYLVTQMGNDKSIKCEQNLGHDTMYWYKQDSKKFLKIMFSYNNKELIINETVPNRFSPKSPDKAHLNLHINSLELGDSAVYFCASSLHRELAGLSGANVLTFGAGSRLTVL.

In its sample, this clonotype was seen many times. In DNA form, the CDR3 reads TGCGCCAGCGCCCGGGGAGCGGGAGGGTTCACAGATACGCAGTATTTT. This codes for CASARGAGGFTDTQYF. The J gene is TRBJ2-3, the V gene TRBV5-1, with 10 bases aligning to TRBD2. J gave up 2 bases and V 7 bases, and 10 bases lay outside the gene matches. Per germline, CDR1 SGHRS and CDR2 YFSETQ. This CDR3 is 16 amino acids long.